This passage covers 25 T cell receptor beta chains from one sample sequenced in a study of CD8 T cells in ankylosing spondylitis. Via MiXCR, TCRdb re-called the 5' RACE reads, giving one row per CDR3 protein. The sample lists approximately 340,000 distinct CDR3 sequences, under 15% seen once, with roughly 1.1% in the top ten. Sequencing used blood, either unsorted or a sorted T cell fraction (not recorded which). These receptors originate from a male donor with ankylosing spondylitis or in good health (not recorded which).

V and J are TRBV6-5 and TRBJ2-2, with 13 bases fitting TRBD2. The CDR3 has 19 amino acids. V was clipped by 4 bases and J by 2 bases; unmatched bases: 10. CDR1 is MNHEY and CDR2 is SVGAGI in the germline V gene. The CDR3 reads CASSWEGLAGRPNTGELFF. The CDR3 coding sequence is TGTGCCAGCAGTTGGGAGGGACTAGCGGGACGGCCCAACACCGGGGAGCTGTTTTTT.

V usage is TRBV29-1 and J usage is TRBJ1-2, with 7 nucleotides matching TRBD1. Germline CDR1 and CDR2: SQVTM and ANQGSEA. V lost 4 bases, J lost 8 bases, and 7 bases stayed unmatched. The CDR3 sequence is 12 residues long. The CDR3 here is CSVGTGIGGYTF. CDR3 sequence (DNA): TGCAGCGTTGGGACAGGCATCGGCGGCTACACCTTC.

This clonotype was seen more than once but under ten times. The rearrangement joins TRBV18 to TRBJ1-5, with D maybe TRBD1 (5 bases). The CDR3 sequence is 16 residues long. Germline CDR1 is KGHSH and CDR2 is LQKENI. V lost 3 bases to trimming and J lost 0 bases, with 12 bases between them. For the CDR3, the DNA is TGTGCCAGCTCACCTGGGACGACTCTTAGCAATCAGCCCCAGCATTTT. Translating gives CASSPGTTLSNQPQHF.

This clonotype has just a few counts. V is TRBV3-1 and J is TRBJ2-1; TRBD2 matches 14 bases. CDR1 is LGHDT and CDR2 is YNNKEL in the germline V gene (reference sequence). This CDR3 has 16 amino acids. J lost 6 bases, V lost 0 bases, and 1 base had no gene match. The DNA for the CDR3 is TGTGCCAGCAGCCAAGAGGGACTAGCGGGAGCCAATGAGCAGTTCTTC. It codes for CASSQEGLAGANEQFF.

The chain is built from TRBV25-1 and TRBJ2-7; 8 bases are shared with TRBD1. In germline, CDR1 is MGHDK, CDR2 SYGVNS. CDR3 length: 13 residues. J was trimmed by 1 base and V by 8 bases; bases with no gene match: 4. The CDR3 DNA is TGTGCCAGCGGGAGGACAGGGTCCTACGAGCAGTACTTC. It is translated as CASGRTGSYEQYF.

This CDR3 is CSAREGQMNTEAFF. The CDR3 DNA reads TGCAGTGCTAGAGAGGGACAGATGAACACTGAAGCTTTCTTT. The chain has TRBV20-1 and TRBJ1-1; 7 bases fit TRBD1. In germline, CDR1 is DFQATT, CDR2 SNEGSKA (reference sequence). V lost 0 bases to trimming and J lost 0 bases; unmatched junction nucleotides: 1. The CDR3 has 14 residues.

The chain has TRBV5-6 and TRBJ1-1; TRBD1 is a possible D gene (5 bases). The CDR3 totals 15 residues. Germline CDR1 reads SGHDT; CDR2 reads YYEEEE. Trimming shortened V by 4 bases and J by 0 bases, and 13 bases separated the two germline ends. The CDR3: CASSRGHMMNTEAFF. CDR3 DNA: TGTGCCAGCAGCAGAGGACACATGATGAACACTGAAGCTTTCTTT.

The chain has TRBV5-1 and TRBJ2-5; 9 bases are a match to TRBD1. The CDR3 sequence is 15 residues long. Germline loops: CDR1 SGHRS, CDR2 YFSETQ. J was trimmed by 5 bases and V by 1 base; bases with no gene match: 6. The CDR3 DNA is TGCGCCAGCAGCTTGATACCGACAGGGGGTGAGACCCAGTACTTC. Encoded protein: CASSLIPTGGETQYF.

The chain uses TRBV5-1 and TRBJ2-5; D is ambiguous. The V end lost 0 bases, the J end lost 2 bases, and 11 bases lay between the germline ends. The length of the CDR3 is 15 residues. In germline, CDR1 is SGHRS, CDR2 YFSETQ. The DNA for the CDR3 is TGCGCCAGCAGCTTGGGGCCAGGAGATCAAGAGACCCAGTACTTC. This gives the protein CASSLGPGDQETQYF.

This clonotype was found a few times. The chain carries TRBV5-1 and TRBJ1-2; possibly TRBD1 for D (5 bases). The CDR3 is made up of 13 amino acids. CDR1 SGHRS and CDR2 YFSETQ come from the germline V gene. V lost 5 bases and J 10 bases, leaving 18 bases between the germline ends. Written as DNA, the CDR3 is TGCGCCAGCAGAGCGACGGGACTGAATGTCTACACCTTC. It is translated as CASRATGLNVYTF.

This clonotype was recorded many times. V usage is TRBV5-6 and J usage is TRBJ1-5; a possible D gene is TRBD1 (6 bases). Germline V gives CDR1 SGHDT, CDR2 YYEEEE. The CDR3 loop spans 15 amino acids. V was cut by 0 bases and J by 6 bases, with 13 bases left in between. CDR3 nucleotide sequence: TGTGCCAGCAGCTTGGCCACAGGGAGTGGTCAGCCCCAGCATTTT. Its protein product is CASSLATGSGQPQHF.

Details on this clonotype: No conserved phenylalanine or tryptophan ends this CDR3, so it is likely a read error. The chain carries TRBV5-1 and TRBJ1-2, with 9 bases aligning to TRBD1. The CDR3 consists of 13 residues. The germline CDR1 and CDR2 sequences are SGHRS and YFSETQ. The V gene end was trimmed by 4 bases and the J gene end by 8 bases; junction bases not matched to a gene: 6. Here the CDR3 DNA reads TGCGCCAGCAGCCCGGGACAGGGAGGAGGCTACACCCTC. This encodes CASSPGQGGGYTL.

The chain links TRBV20-1 to TRBJ2-2, with 10 bases fitting TRBD1. After removal of 6 bases from V and 4 bases from J, the junction contained 8 bases not matched to a gene. Germline values: CDR1 DFQATT, CDR2 SNEGSKA (reference sequence). The length of the CDR3 is 15 residues. The CDR3 sequence is CSAARDRGGTGELFF. In DNA form, the CDR3 reads TGCAGTGCCGCCCGGGACAGGGGAGGCACCGGGGAGCTGTTTTTT.

The genes are TRBV5-1 and TRBJ2-4, with D possibly matching TRBD2 (5 bases). Trimming took 8 bases from V and 8 from J, leaving 11 bases between them. CDR1 is SGHRS, CDR2 YFSETQ, per germline. This CDR3 is built from 11 residues. The CDR3 sequence: CAREAGDIQYF. CDR3 DNA sequence: TGCGCCAGGGAGGCTGGAGACATTCAGTACTTC.

This clonotype was counted only a few times. The CDR3: CSARDLEGLGAFF. CDR3 sequence (DNA): TGCAGTGCTAGAGATTTGGAGGGACTGGGTGCTTTCTTT. This chain uses TRBV20-1 with TRBJ1-1; possibly TRBD1 for D (5 bases). CDR3 length: 13 residues. Trimming pared 0 bases from V and 11 bases from J, leaving 16 bases between. Germline V lookup: CDR1 DFQATT, CDR2 SNEGSKA (reference sequence).

This clonotype was picked up a small number of times. The gene calls are TRBV28 and TRBJ2-7; D may be TRBD1 (6 bases). The CDR3 loop spans 13 amino acids. Germline lookup yields CDR1 MDHEN and CDR2 SYDVKM. The V end lost 4 bases, the J end lost 3 bases, and 10 bases lay between the germline ends. The CDR3 DNA reads as TGTGCCAGCAGTTCGGGACAACTCTACGAGCAGTACTTC. Amino acids: CASSSGQLYEQYF.

This clonotype has only a few counts. This chain connects TRBV7-9 to TRBJ1-1, with unresolved D. The germline V gene encodes CDR1 SEHNR and CDR2 FQNEAQ (reference sequence). This CDR3 comprises 14 residues. Trimming shortened V by 8 bases and J by 7 bases, and 20 bases separated the two germline ends. The CDR3 bases are TGTGCCAGCCGCAGAGCCATCTCGGGCAGTGAAGCTTTCTTT. Translation: CASRRAISGSEAFF.

This clonotype occurred a few times. The chain uses TRBV10-3 and TRBJ2-7; 7 bases line up with TRBD1. J was trimmed by 4 bases and V by 4 bases; bases with no gene match: 7. CDR1 and CDR2 from the germline V gene are ENHRY and SYGVKD. The CDR3 is 14 amino acids. The CDR3 here is CAISGTGTMYEQYF. DNA of the CDR3: TGTGCCATCAGTGGGACAGGTACAATGTACGAGCAGTACTTC.

This clonotype was seen many times. The chain has TRBV12-3 or TRBV12-4 and TRBJ1-1, with D maybe TRBD1 (6 bases). The CDR3 is 14 residues long. V lost 3 bases and J lost 8, with 16 bases in between. DNA of the CDR3: TGTGCCAGCAGTTTCCAGGGGAGACACTCGGAAGCTTTCTTT. It encodes CASSFQGRHSEAFF.

This clonotype came up a few times. The chain combines TRBV7-2 with TRBJ2-7; D not resolved. V was clipped by 1 base and J by 0 bases, with 10 bases between them. The germline CDR1 and CDR2 sequences are SGHTA and FQGNSA. The CDR3 totals 15 residues. The CDR3 nucleotides read TGTGCCAGCAGCTTAGGCCCACTGAGCTCCTACGAGCAGTACTTC. Translating gives CASSLGPLSSYEQYF.

The DNA of the CDR3 is TGTGCCAGCAGTCTCCGGGACACGGCCGCGACAGATACGCAGTATTTT. Residues: CASSLRDTAATDTQYF. V is TRBV6-1 and J is TRBJ2-3; D possibly corresponds to TRBD1 (6 bases). The CDR3 has 16 amino acids. Deletions cut 5 bases from V and 3 bases from J, with 18 bases between. Germline loops: CDR1 MNHNS, CDR2 SASEGT.

In this sample, this clonotype turned up a few times. The chain links TRBV20-1 to TRBJ2-4; TRBD2 aligns across 9 bases. With 6 bases clipped from V and 0 bases from J, the junction kept 12 bases outside the gene matches. This CDR3 is built from 17 residues. Germline CDR1 reads DFQATT; CDR2 reads SNEGSKA (reference sequence). CDR3 coding DNA: TGCAGTGCCTCGGGACTAGCCCTACCGCTAGCCAAAAACATTCAGTACTTC. This translates into CSASGLALPLAKNIQYF.

The rearrangement links TRBV6-2 or TRBV6-3 to TRBJ2-3; no reliable D call. CDR3 length: 16 residues. CDR1 MNHEY and CDR2 SVGEGT come from the germline V gene. V was shortened by 4 bases and J by 0 bases, with 14 bases between the two germline ends. The CDR3 reads CASSSRRGLSTDTQYF. In DNA, the CDR3 is TGTGCCAGCAGTTCCCGGCGAGGCCTGAGCACAGATACGCAGTATTTT.

This clonotype showed up just a few times. This chain uses TRBV6-1 with TRBJ2-3, with no clear D. This CDR3 is 12 amino acids long. The V gene lost 2 bases and the J gene lost 4 bases, with 4 bases spanning the gap. Germline V gives CDR1 MNHNS, CDR2 SASEGT. CDR3 DNA: TGTGCCAGCAGTGAAAACTCAGATACGCAGTATTTT. Amino acids: CASSENSDTQYF.

This clonotype was recorded a few times. The CDR3 spells CASSRAGEAGELFF. The CDR3 DNA sequence: TGTGCCAGCAGCCGGGCGGGAGAGGCCGGGGAGCTGTTTTTT. The gene calls are TRBV12-3 or TRBV12-4 and TRBJ2-2, with 7 bases that match TRBD2. V shed 6 bases and J 6 bases; nucleotides not matched to a gene: 7. CDR3 length: 14 amino acids.